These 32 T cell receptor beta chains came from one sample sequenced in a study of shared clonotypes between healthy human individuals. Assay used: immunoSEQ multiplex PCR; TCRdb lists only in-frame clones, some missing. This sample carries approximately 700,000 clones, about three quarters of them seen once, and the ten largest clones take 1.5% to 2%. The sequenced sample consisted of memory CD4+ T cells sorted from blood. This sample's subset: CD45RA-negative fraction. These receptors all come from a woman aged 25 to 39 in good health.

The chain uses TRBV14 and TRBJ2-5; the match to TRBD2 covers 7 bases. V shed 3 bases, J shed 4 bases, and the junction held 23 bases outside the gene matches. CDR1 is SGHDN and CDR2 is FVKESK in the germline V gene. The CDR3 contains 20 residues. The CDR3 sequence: CASSHSRTSILSVSGETQYF. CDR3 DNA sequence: TGTGCCAGCAGCCACTCCCGGACTAGTATCTTATCGGTTAGCGGAGAGACCCAGTACTTC.

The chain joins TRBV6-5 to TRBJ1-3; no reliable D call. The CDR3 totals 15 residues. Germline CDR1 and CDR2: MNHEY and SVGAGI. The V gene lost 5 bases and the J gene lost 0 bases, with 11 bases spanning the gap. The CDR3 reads CASSPSAYSGNTIYF. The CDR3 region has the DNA TGTGCCAGCAGTCCTAGTGCCTACTCTGGAAACACCATATATTTT.

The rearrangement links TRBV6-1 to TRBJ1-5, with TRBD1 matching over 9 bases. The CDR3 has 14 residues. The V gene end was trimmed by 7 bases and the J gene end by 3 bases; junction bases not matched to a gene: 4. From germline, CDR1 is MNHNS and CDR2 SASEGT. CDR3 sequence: CASTRTGDNQPQHF. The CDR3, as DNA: TGTGCCAGCACTCGGACAGGGGACAATCAGCCCCAGCATTTT.

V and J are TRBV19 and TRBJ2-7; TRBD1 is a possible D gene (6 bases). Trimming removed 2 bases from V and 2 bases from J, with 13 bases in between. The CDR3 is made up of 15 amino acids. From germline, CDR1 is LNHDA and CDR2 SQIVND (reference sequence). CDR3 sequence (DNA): TGTGCCAGTAGTATAATGGCCCAGGGGACCTACGAGCAGTACTTC. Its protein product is CASSIMAQGTYEQYF.

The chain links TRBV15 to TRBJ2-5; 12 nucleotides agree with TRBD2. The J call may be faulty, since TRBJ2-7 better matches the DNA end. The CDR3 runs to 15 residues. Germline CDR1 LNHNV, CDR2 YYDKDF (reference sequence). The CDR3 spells CATSKETSGSNEQYF. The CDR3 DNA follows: TGTGCCACCAGCAAGGAGACTAGCGGGAGTAACGAGCAGTACTTC.

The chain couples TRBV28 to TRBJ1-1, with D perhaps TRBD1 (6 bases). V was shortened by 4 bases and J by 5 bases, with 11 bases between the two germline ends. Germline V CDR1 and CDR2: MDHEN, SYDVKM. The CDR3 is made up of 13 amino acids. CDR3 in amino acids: CASSSPDRTEAFF. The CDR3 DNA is TGTGCCAGCAGTTCCCCGGACAGAACTGAAGCTTTCTTT. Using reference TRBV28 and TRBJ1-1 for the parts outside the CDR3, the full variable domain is DVKVTQSSRYLVKRTGEKVFLECVQDMDHENMFWYRQDPGLGLRLIYFSYDVKMKEKGDIPEGYSVSREKKERFSLILESASTNQTSMYLCASSSPDRTEAFFGQGTRLTVV.

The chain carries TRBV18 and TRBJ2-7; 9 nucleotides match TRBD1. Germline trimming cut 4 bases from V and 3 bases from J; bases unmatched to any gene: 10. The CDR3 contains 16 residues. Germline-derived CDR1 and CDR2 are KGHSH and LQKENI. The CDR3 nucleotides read TGTGCCAGCTCACGCGCGGAGACAGGGGGGATCTACGAGCAGTACTTC. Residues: CASSRAETGGIYEQYF. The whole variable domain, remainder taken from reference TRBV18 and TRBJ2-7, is NAGVMQNPRHLVRRRGQEARLRCSPMKGHSHVYWYRQLPEEGLKFMVYLQKENIIDESGMPKERFSAEFPKEGPSILRIQQVVRGDSAAYFCASSRAETGGIYEQYFGPGTRLTVT.

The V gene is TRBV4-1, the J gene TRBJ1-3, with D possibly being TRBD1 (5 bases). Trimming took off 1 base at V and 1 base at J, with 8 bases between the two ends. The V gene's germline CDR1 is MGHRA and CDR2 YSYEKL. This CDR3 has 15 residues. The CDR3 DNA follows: TGCGCCAGCAGCCAAGCCAGGGAATCTGGAAACACCATATATTTT. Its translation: CASSQARESGNTIYF.

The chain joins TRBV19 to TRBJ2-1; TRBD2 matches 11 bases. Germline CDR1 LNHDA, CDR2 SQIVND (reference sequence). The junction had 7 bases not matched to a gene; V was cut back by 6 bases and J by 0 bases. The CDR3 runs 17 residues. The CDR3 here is CASRTSGKRGSYNEQFF. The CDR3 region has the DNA TGTGCCAGTAGGACTAGCGGGAAACGGGGCTCCTACAATGAGCAGTTCTTC.

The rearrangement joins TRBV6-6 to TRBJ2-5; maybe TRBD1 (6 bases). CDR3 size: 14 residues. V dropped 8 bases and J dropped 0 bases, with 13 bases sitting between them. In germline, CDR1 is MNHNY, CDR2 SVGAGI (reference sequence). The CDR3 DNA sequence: TGTGCCAGCTCACCGGGACATCACCAAGAGACCCAGTACTTC. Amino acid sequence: CASSPGHHQETQYF.

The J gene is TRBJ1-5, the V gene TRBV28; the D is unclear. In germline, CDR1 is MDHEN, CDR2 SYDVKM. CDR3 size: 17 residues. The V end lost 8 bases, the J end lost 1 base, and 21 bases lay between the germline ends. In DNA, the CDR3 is TGTGCCAGCCGGGAGAGGTTCAGAGGTCGGAGCAATCAGCCCCAGCATTTT. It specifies CASRERFRGRSNQPQHF.

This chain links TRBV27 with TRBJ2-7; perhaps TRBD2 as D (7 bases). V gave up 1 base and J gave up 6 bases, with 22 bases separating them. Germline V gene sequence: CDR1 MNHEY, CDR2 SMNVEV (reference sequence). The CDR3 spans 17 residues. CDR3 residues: CASSLWGQGRGLLEQYF. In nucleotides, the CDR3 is TGTGCCAGCAGTTTATGGGGTCAGGGGCGGGGACTACTCGAGCAGTACTTC.

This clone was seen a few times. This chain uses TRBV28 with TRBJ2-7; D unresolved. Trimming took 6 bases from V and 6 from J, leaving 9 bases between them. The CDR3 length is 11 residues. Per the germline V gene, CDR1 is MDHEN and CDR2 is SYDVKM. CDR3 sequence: CASRVKSEQYF. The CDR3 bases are TGTGCCAGCAGAGTTAAGAGCGAGCAGTACTTC.

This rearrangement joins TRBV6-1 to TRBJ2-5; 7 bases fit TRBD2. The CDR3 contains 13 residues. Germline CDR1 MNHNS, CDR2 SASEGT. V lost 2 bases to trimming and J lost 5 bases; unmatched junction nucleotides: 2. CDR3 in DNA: TGTGCCAGCAGTGAACGGGGGGTTGAGACCCAGTACTTC. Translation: CASSERGVETQYF.

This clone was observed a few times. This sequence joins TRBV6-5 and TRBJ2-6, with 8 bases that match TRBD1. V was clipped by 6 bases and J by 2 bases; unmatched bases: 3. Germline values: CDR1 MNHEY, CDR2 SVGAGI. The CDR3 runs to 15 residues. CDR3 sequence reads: CASRTGAAGANVLTF. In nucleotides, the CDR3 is TGTGCCAGCAGGACAGGGGCTGCTGGGGCCAACGTCCTGACTTTC.

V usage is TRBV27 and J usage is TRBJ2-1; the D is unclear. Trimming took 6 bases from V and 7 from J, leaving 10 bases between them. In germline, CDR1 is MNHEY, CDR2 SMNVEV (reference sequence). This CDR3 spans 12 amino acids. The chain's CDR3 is CASRNVGNEQFF. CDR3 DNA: TGTGCCAGCAGGAACGTGGGGAATGAGCAGTTCTTC.

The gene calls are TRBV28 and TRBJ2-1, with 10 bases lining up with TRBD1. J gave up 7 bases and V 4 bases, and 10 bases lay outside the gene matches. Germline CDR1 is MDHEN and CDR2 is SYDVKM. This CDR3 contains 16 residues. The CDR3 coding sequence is TGTGCCAGCAGTTCAGTAGACAGGACAGGGGGGAATGAGCAGTTCTTC. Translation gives CASSSVDRTGGNEQFF.

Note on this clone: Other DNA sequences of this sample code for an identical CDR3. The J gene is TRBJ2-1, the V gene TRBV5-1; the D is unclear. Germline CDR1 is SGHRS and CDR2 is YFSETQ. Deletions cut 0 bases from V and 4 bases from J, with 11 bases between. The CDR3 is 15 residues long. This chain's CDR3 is CASSLASGAYNEQFF. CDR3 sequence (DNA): TGCGCCAGCAGCTTGGCCTCAGGAGCTTACAATGAGCAGTTCTTC.

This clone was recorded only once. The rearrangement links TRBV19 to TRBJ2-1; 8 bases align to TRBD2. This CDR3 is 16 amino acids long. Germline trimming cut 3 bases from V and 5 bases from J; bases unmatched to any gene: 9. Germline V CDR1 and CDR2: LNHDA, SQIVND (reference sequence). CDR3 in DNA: TGTGCCAGTAGTATGACCCCAACTAGCGGACACAATGAGCAGTTCTTC. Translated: CASSMTPTSGHNEQFF.

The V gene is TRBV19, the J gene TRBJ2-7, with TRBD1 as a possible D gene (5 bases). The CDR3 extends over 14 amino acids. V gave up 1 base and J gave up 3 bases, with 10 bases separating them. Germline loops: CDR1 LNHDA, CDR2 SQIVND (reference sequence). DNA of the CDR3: TGTGCCAGTAGTATAGGTCAGGGTATCTACGAGCAGTACTTC. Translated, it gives CASSIGQGIYEQYF.

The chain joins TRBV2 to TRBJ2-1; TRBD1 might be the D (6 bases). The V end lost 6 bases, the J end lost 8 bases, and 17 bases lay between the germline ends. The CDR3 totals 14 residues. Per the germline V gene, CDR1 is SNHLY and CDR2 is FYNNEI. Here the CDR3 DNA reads TGTGCCAGCAGGAGGGTTCAGGGGAGAGATGAGCAGTTCTTC. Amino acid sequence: CASRRVQGRDEQFF.

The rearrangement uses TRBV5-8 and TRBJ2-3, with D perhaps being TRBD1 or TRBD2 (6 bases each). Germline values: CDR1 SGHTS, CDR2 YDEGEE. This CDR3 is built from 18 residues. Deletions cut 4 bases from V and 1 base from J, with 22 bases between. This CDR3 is CASSLLTGTSSRTDTQYF. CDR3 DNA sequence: TGTGCCAGCAGCCTCCTAACAGGGACTTCCTCCCGCACAGATACGCAGTATTTT.

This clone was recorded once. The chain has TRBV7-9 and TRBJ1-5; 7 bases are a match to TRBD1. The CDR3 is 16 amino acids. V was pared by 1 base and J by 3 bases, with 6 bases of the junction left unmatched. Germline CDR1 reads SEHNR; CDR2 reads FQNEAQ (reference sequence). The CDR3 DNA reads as TGTGCCAGCAGCTTAGTCCGACAGGGACTCAATCAGCCCCAGCATTTT. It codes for CASSLVRQGLNQPQHF.

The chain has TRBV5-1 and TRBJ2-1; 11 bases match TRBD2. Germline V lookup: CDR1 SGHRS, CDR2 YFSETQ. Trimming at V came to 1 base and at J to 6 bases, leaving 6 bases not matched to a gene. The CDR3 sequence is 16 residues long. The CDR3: CASSLLAGGDGNEQFF. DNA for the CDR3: TGCGCCAGCAGCTTGTTAGCGGGAGGGGATGGCAATGAGCAGTTCTTC.

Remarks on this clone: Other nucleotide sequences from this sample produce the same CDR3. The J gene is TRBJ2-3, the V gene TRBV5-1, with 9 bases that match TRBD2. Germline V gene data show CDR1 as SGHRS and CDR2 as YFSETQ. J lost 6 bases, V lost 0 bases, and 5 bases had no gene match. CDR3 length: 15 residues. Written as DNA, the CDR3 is TGCGCCAGCAGCTTGGAGTGGCGGGAGGGGGATACGCAGTATTTT. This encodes CASSLEWREGDTQYF.

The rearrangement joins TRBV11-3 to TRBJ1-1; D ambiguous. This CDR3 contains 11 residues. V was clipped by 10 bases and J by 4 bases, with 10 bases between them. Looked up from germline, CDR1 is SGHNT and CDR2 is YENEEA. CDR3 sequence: CAKTDSTEAFF. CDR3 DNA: TGTGCCAAGACTGATAGCACTGAAGCTTTCTTT. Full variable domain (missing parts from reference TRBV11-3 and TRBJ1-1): EAGVVQSPRYKIIEKKQPVAFWCNPISGHNTLYWYLQNLGQGPELLIRYENEEAVDDSQLPKDRFSAERLKGVDSTLKIQPAELGDSAVYLCAKTDSTEAFFGQGTRLTVV.

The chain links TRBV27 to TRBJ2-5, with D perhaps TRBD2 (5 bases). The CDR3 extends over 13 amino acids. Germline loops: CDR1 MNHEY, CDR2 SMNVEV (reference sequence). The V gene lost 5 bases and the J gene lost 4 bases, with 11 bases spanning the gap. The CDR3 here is CASSRARGETQYF. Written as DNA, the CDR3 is TGTGCCAGCAGTCGGGCTCGGGGAGAGACCCAGTACTTC.

CDR3 in DNA: TGTGCCAGCACTACGGGACCGAACTATGGCTACACCTTC. Its translation is CASTTGPNYGYTF. V and J are TRBV7-9 and TRBJ1-2; D perhaps matches TRBD1 (5 bases). This CDR3 comprises 13 residues. Germline V gene lookup returns CDR1 SEHNR and CDR2 FQNEAQ (reference sequence). The V end lost 7 bases, the J end lost 2 bases, and 11 bases lay between the germline ends.

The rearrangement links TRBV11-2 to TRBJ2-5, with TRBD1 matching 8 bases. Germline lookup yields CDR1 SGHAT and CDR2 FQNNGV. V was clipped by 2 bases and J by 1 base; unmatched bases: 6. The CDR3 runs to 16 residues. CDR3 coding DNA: TGTGCCAGCAGCTTATCTTGGACAGGGATCCAAGAGACCCAGTACTTC. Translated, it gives CASSLSWTGIQETQYF.

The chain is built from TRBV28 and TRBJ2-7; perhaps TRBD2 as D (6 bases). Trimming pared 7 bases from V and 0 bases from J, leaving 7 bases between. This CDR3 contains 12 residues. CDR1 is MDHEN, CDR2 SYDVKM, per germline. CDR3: CASTDYSYEQYF. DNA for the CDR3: TGTGCCAGCACGGACTACTCCTACGAGCAGTACTTC.

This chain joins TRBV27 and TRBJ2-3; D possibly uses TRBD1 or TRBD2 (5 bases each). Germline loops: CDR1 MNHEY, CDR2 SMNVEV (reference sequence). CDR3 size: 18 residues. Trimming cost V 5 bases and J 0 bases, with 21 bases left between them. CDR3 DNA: TGTGCCAGCAGTCATTGGGGGAGTCTCTCACCTAGCACAGATACGCAGTATTTT. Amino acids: CASSHWGSLSPSTDTQYF.

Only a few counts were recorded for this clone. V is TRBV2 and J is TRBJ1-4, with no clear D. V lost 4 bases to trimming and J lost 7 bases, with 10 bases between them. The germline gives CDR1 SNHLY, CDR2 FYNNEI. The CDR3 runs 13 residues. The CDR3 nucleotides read TGTGCCAGCAGTGCATCCCTCGGTGAAAAACTGTTTTTT. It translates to CASSASLGEKLFF. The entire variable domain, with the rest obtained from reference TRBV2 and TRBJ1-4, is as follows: EPEVTQTPSHQVTQMGQEVILRCVPISNHLYFYWYRQILGQKVEFLVSFYNNEISEKSEIFDDQFSVERPDGSNFTLKIRSTKLEDSAMYFCASSASLGEKLFFGSGTQLSVL.